These 2 T cell receptor beta chains were sequenced from one sample in a study of CD8 T cells in ankylosing spondylitis. One entry per CDR3 protein, called by TCRdb with MiXCR from the 5' RACE reads. The sample lists approximately 42,000 distinct CDR3 sequences, over 3.5% occurring once. The sample consisted of blood, either unsorted or a sorted T cell fraction (not recorded which). The receptor set was obtained from a female donor with ankylosing spondylitis or in good health (not recorded which).

This clonotype occurred many times. The chain employs TRBV9 and TRBJ1-3; TRBD1 is a possible D gene (5 bases). The germline V gene has CDR1 SGDLS and CDR2 YYNGEE. This CDR3 has 13 residues. The V end lost 5 bases, the J end lost 0 bases, and 6 bases lay between the germline ends. CDR3 loop: CASRRGSGNTIYF. The CDR3 DNA reads as TGTGCCAGCAGAAGGGGCTCTGGAAACACCATATATTTT. The full variable domain, completed using reference TRBV9 and TRBJ1-3, is DSGVTQTPKHLITATGQRVTLRCSPRSGDLSVYWYQQSLDQGLQFLIQYYNGEERAKGNILERFSAQQFPDLHSELNLSSLELGDSALYFCASRRGSGNTIYFGEGSWLTVV.

This clonotype was seen at least ten times. The genes are TRBV5-1 and TRBJ1-5; 12 bases agree with TRBD1. V lost 2 bases to trimming and J lost 3 bases; unmatched junction nucleotides: 6. CDR1 SGHRS and CDR2 YFSETQ come from the germline V gene. The CDR3 has 17 residues. CDR3 loop: CASSFGTGGGHNQPQHF. In DNA form, the CDR3 reads TGCGCCAGCAGCTTTGGGACAGGGGGCGGCCACAATCAGCCCCAGCATTTT.